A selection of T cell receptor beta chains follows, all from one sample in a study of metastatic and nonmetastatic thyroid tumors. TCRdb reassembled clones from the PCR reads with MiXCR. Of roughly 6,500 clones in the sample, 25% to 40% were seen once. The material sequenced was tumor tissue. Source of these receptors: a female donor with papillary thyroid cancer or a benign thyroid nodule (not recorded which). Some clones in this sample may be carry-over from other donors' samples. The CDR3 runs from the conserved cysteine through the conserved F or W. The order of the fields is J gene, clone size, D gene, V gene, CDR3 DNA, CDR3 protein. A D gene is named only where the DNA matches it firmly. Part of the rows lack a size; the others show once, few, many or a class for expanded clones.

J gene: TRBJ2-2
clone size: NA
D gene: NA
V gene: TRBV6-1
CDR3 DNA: TGTGCCAGCAGTGAAAATTGGGTGCAGGGGAACACCGGGGAGCTGTTTTTT
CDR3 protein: CASSENWVQGNTGELFF

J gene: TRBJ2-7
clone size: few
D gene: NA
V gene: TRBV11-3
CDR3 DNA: TGTGCCAGCAGCTTAGTAGCGTGGGAGCAGTACTTC
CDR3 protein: CASSLVAWEQYF

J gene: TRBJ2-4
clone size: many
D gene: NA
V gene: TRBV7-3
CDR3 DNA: TGTGCCAGCAGCTTAACAGCCCAGGGTGACATTCAGTACTTC
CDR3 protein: CASSLTAQGDIQYF

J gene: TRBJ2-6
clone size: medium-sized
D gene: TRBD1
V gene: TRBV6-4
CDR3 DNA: TGTGCCAGCAGCGCCGGGACAGGAGGTTCTGGGGCCAACGTCCTGACTTTC
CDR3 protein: CASSAGTGGSGANVLTF

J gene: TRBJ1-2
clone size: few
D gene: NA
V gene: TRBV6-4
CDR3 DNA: TGTGCCAGCAGTTACTACAGGGTTTATGGCTACACCTTC
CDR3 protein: CASSYYRVYGYTF

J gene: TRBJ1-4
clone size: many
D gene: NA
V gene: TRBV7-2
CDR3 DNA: TGTGCCAGCAGCTTTACAGGGATGGGGGAAAAACTGTTTTTT
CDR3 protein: CASSFTGMGEKLFF

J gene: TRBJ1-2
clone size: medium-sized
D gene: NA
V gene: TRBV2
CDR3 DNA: TGTGCCAGCAGCGGGAGCAATAACTATGGCTACACCTTC
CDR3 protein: CASSGSNNYGYTF

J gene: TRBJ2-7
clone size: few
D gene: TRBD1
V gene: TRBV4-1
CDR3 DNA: TGCGCCAGCAGCCAAGACCAGGGGGCGCGGGAGCAGTACTTC
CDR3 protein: CASSQDQGAREQYF

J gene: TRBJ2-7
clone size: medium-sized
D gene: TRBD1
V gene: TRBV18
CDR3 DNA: TGTGCCAGCTCACCTGGACAGGGTAACGAGCAGTACTTC
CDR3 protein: CASSPGQGNEQYF

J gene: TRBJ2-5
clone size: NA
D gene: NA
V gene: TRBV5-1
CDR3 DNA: TGCGCCAGCAGCCTTGGGACCGAGACTCCCATGTACTTC
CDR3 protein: CASSLGTETPMYF

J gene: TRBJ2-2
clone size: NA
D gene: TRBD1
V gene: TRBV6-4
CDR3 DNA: TGTGCCAGCAGGCCGAACAGGGGGCGAGACACCGGGGAGCTGTTTTTT
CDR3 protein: CASRPNRGRDTGELFF

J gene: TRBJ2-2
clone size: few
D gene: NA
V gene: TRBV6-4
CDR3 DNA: TGTGCCAGCAGTGGCGGGGGGACAGAGAACACCGGGGAGCTGTTTTTT
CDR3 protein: CASSGGGTENTGELFF

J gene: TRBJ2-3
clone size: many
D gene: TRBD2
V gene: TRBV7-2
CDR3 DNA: TGTGCCAGCGGTCTGGGCGGGAGGGCAGATACGCAGTATTTT
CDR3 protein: CASGLGGRADTQYF

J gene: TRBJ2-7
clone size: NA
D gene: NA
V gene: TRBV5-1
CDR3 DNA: TGCGCCAGCAGCTTGGTCCCAGCGGCCTACGAGCAGTACTTC
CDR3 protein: CASSLVPAAYEQYF

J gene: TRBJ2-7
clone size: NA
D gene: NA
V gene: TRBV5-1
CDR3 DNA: TGCGCCAGCAGCTTGGCCGGCAACTCCTACGAGCAGTACTTC
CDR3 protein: CASSLAGNSYEQYF

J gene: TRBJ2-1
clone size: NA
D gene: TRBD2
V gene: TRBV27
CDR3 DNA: TGTGCCAGTGGTTTATCGATGTGGGGGGACTATCAGTTCTTC
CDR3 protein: CASGLSMWGDYQFF

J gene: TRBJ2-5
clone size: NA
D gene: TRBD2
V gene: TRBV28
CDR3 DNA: TGTGCCAGCAGTGCGGGGGGGCAGGAGACCCAGTACTTC
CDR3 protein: CASSAGGQETQYF

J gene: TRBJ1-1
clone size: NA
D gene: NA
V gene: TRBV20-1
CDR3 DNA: TGCAGTGCTACGATCAGTACCACTGAAGCTTTCTTT
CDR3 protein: CSATISTTEAFF

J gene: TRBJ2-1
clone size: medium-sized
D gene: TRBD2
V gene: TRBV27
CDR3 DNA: TGTGCCAGCAGTTTAGGTCCGGGACTAGCGTGGGATGAGCAGTTCTTC
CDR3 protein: CASSLGPGLAWDEQFF

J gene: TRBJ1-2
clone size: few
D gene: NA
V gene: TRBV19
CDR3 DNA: TGTGCCAGTAACAATCCCCACTATGAAGGCTACACCTTC
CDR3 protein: CASNNPHYEGYTF

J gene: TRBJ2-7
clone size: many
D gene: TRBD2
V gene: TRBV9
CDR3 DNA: TGTGCCACCACTCCCGGGGTTAGCGGGAGGGACCACGAGCAGTACTTC
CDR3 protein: CATTPGVSGRDHEQYF

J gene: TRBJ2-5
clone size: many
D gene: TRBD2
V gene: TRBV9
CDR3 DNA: TGTGCCAGCAGTAGCGGGGGGGCGAGGGAGACCCAGTACTTC
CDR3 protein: CASSSGGARETQYF